This section outlines one T cell receptor beta chain sequence together with its context. Its matching antigen is unknown. Some clones are missing from TCRdb's copy, which holds only in-frame ones; the method was immunoSEQ multiplex PCR. The sample lists approximately 88,000 clones; about 80% were seen once. The data are from a study of a mutant IDH1 vaccine in newly diagnosed glioma. For the study at large: Treatment recipients were 62.5% male and around 38% female, and their mean age was roughly 40 years.

As to time point: baseline, week 1 (first vaccination visit). Treatment meaning: pre-vaccination baseline after standard-of-care therapy. The germline gives CDR1 MDHEN, CDR2 SYDVKM. V lost 5 bases, J lost 5 bases, and 22 bases lay in between. The CDR3 sequence is 17 residues long. Notes on the study in general: Pseudoprogression appeared unlinked to shifts in leading peripheral T cell clonotypes.

The sample was PBMCs, taken from a glioma patient treated with radiotherapy, temozolomide or both. V usage is TRBV28 and J usage is TRBJ1-3; TRBD1 is a possible D gene (6 bases). This sequence originates from a man in his forties with glioma. The DNA of the CDR3 is TGTGCCAGCAGTCCAATCGGACAGTCGGGCACTAGAAACACCATATATTTT. Translation gives CASSPIGQSGTRNTIYF. Drawing the rest from reference TRBV28 and TRBJ1-3, the complete variable domain is DVKVTQSSRYLVKRTGEKVFLECVQDMDHENMFWYRQDPGLGLRLIYFSYDVKMKEKGDIPEGYSVSREKKERFSLILESASTNQTSMYLCASSPIGQSGTRNTIYFGEGSWLTVV.